The 3 T cell receptor beta chains in this list originate from one sample, sequenced in a study of human T cells and chemical hapten exposure. TCRdb itself ran the RACE reads through MiXCR, one entry per CDR3 protein. This sample has a few hundred thousand distinct CDR3 sequences, with 5.5% found just once. Documented time point: pre-sensitization, week 0. Stated treatment: therapeutic diphenylcyclopropenone sensitization with weekly scalp DPC. This specimen consisted of whole blood, obtained in connection with sensitization to the hapten diphenylcyclopropenone (DPC). The receptors here all came from a woman between 18 and 30 years old with alopecia areata. Some clones in this sample may be carry-over from other donors' samples.

The rearrangement joins TRBV18 to TRBJ2-7; 9 bases fit TRBD1. Per the germline V gene, CDR1 is KGHSH and CDR2 is LQKENI. V dropped 5 bases and J dropped 3; count of bases not matched to a gene: 8. The CDR3 is 15 residues long. The CDR3 coding sequence is TGTGCCAGCTCAGAACGCGGGACAGGGATCTACGAGCAGTACTTC. Translation: CASSERGTGIYEQYF.

This clonotype was observed a few times. This could be a read error, since a much larger clone is one nucleotide away. V is TRBV5-6 and J is TRBJ1-1; no clear D. The CDR3 loop spans 13 amino acids. The germline CDR1 and CDR2 sequences are SGHDT and YYEEEE. Trimming stripped 4 bases from V and 0 bases from J, with 7 bases between. CDR3 in DNA: TGTGCCAGCAGCGCCCAGATGAACACTGAAGCTTTCTTT. Protein sequence: CASSAQMNTEAFF.

The chain employs TRBV6-5 and TRBJ2-7, with D perhaps TRBD2 (5 bases). Germline-derived CDR1 and CDR2 are MNHEY and SVGAGI. There are 14 residues in the CDR3. With 6 bases removed from V and 5 bases from J, the gap between germline ends came to 17 bases. CDR3 sequence reads: CASRTLRESHEQYF. The CDR3, as DNA: TGTGCCAGCAGAACGCTGAGGGAGTCCCACGAGCAGTACTTC.